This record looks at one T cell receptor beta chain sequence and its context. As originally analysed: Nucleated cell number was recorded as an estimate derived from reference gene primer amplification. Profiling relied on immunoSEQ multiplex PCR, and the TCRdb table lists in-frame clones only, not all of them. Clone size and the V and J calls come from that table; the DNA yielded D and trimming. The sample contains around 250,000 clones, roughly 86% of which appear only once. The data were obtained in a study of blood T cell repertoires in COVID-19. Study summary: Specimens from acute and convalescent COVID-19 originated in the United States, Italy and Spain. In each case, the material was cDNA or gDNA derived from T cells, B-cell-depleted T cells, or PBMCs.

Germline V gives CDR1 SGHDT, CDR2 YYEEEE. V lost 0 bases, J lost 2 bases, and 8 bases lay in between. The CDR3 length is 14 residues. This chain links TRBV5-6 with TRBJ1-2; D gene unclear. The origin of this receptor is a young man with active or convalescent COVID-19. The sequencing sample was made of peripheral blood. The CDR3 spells CASSLVLENYGYTF. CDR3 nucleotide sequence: TGTGCCAGCAGCTTGGTACTTGAGAACTATGGCTACACCTTC.